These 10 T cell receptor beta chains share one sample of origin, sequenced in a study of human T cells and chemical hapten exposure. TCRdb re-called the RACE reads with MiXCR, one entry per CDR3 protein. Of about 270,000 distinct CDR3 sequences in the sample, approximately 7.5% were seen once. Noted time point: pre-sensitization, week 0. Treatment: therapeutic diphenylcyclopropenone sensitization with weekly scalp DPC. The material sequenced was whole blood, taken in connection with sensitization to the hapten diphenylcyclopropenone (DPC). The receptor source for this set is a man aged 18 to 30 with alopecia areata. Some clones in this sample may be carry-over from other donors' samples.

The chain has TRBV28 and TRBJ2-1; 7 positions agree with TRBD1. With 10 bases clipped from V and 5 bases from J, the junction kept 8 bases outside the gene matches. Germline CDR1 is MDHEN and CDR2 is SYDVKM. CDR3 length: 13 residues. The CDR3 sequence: CAIKTGTHNEQFF. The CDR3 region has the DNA TGTGCCATTAAGACAGGGACCCACAATGAGCAGTTCTTC.

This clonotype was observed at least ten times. The CDR3 protein is CASSQGQANYGYTF. The CDR3 region has the DNA TGCGCCAGCAGCCAAGGACAGGCGAACTATGGCTACACCTTC. This chain joins TRBV4-3 and TRBJ1-2, with D tentatively TRBD1 (6 bases). V shed 1 base and J shed 2 bases, with 8 bases lying between them. The CDR3 length is 14 residues. The germline CDR1 and CDR2 sequences are LGHNA and YSLEER.

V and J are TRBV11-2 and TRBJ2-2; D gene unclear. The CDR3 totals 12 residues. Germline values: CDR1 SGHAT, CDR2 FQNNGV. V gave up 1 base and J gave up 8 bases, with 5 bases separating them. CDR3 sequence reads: CASSLGPGELFF. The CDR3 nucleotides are TGTGCCAGCAGCTTAGGTCCAGGGGAGCTGTTTTTT.

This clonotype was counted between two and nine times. The CDR3 reads CASSLGSPTEQFF. The CDR3 DNA sequence: TGCGCCAGCAGCTTGGGATCACCAACTGAGCAGTTCTTC. This sequence joins TRBV5-1 and TRBJ2-1; D is unresolved. The germline CDR1 and CDR2 sequences are SGHRS and YFSETQ. Trimming took off 0 bases at V and 9 bases at J, with 10 bases between the two ends. CDR3 size: 13 residues. Combining the CDR3 with reference TRBV5-1 and TRBJ2-1 gives the whole variable domain KAGVTQTPRYLIKTRGQQVTLSCSPISGHRSVSWYQQTPGQGLQFLFEYFSETQRNKGNFPGRFSGRQFSNSRSEMNVSTLELGDSALYLCASSLGSPTEQFFGPGTRLTVL.

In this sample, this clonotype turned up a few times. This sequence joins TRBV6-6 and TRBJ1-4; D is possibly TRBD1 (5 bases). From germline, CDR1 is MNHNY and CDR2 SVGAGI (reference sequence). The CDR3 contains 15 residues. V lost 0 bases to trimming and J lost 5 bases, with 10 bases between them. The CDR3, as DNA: TGTGCCAGCAGTTACTCGGGGCAGCCGAATGAAAAACTGTTTTTT. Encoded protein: CASSYSGQPNEKLFF.

CDR3 nucleotide sequence: TGTGCCAGCAGCTTCCGGACAGGGTTGGAAAAACTGTTTTTT. Protein product: CASSFRTGLEKLFF. The chain is built from TRBV11-2 and TRBJ1-4; 8 bases map to TRBD1. The CDR3 runs 14 residues. Per germline, CDR1 SGHAT and CDR2 FQNNGV. The V and J ends lost 3 bases and 8 bases, in that order; junction bases with no gene match: 5.

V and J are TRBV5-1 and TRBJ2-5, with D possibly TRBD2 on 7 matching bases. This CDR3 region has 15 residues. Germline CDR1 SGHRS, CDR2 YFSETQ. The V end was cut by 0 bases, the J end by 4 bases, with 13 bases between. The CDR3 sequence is CASSLVAGEGETQYF. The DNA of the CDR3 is TGCGCCAGCAGCTTGGTAGCAGGGGAGGGAGAGACCCAGTACTTC.

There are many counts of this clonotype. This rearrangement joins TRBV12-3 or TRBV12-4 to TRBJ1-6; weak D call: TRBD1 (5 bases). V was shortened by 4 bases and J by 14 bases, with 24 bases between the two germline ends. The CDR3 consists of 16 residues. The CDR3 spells CASSSNTGTAPGTLHF. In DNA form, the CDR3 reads TGTGCCAGCAGTTCCAATACCGGGACGGCGCCGGGCACCCTCCACTTT.

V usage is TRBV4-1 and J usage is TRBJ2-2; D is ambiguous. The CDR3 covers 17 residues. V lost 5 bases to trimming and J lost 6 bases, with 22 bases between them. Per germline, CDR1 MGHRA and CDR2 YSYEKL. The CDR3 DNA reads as TGCGCCAGCAGCGGACGGACCCAATGGGGTAACGCCGGGGAGCTGTTTTTT. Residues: CASSGRTQWGNAGELFF.

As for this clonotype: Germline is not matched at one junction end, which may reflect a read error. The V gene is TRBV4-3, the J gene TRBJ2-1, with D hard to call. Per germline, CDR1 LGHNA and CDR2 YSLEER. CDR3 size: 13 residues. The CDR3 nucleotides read TGCGCCAGCAACCAAAGGCGAGGAAATGAGCAGTTCTTC. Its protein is CASNQRRGNEQFF.